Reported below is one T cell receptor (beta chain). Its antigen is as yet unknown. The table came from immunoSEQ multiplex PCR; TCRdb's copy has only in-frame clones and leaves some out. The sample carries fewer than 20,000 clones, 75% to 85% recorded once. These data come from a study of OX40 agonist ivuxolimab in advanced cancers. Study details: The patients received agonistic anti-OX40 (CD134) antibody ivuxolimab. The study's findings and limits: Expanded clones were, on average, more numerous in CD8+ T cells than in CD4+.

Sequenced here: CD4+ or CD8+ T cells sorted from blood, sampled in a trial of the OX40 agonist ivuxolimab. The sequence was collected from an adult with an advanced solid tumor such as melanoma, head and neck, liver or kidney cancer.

Written as DNA, the CDR3 is TGTGCCAGCAGCTTGGGAGGGGTAGGGCAGTTCTTC. Translation gives CASSLGGVGQFF. The J gene is TRBJ2-1, the V gene TRBV5-6; D possibly uses TRBD1 or TRBD2 (5 bases each). CDR1 and CDR2 (germline): SGHDT, YYEEEE. V was pared by 0 bases and J by 12 bases, with 10 bases between. The CDR3 sequence is 12 residues long.